Listed below are T cell receptor beta chains from one sample, sequenced in a study of cytomegalovirus exposure and HLA in healthy donors. Measured with immunoSEQ multiplex PCR; TCRdb has only the in-frame clones, and not every one. The table records 130,000 or so clones, approximately 89% of them present only once. The sequencing input was PBMCs. The receptors here all came from a man aged 25 to 40 in good health and CMV-seronegative. The CDR3 runs from the conserved cysteine through the conserved F or W. The D gene is left open where the match is weak. Some rows have no size entry. The others give once, few or many, or a class for an expanded clone.

v_call	clone_size	d_call	j_call	cdr3_nt	cdr3_aa
TRBV7-9	few	NA	TRBJ1-5	TGTGCCAGCAGCGTCACGGGCCCTGCAGGGGAGTCCCAGCATTTT	CASSVTGPAGESQHF
TRBV4-3	NA	NA	TRBJ2-4	TGCGCCAGCAGCCAAGACCCTGGCTTCAGCGCGGACATTCAGTACTTC	CASSQDPGFSADIQYF
TRBV15	NA	NA	TRBJ2-2	TGTGCCACCAGCAGAGATCGACACCGCACCGGGGAGCTGTTTTTT	CATSRDRHRTGELFF
TRBV28	NA	TRBD1	TRBJ2-7	TGTGCCAGCAGATCCTACGCCGGGACAGGCTACGAGCAGTACTTC	CASRSYAGTGYEQYF
TRBV27	NA	NA	TRBJ2-3	TGTGCCAGCAGTTTATCGCCACAGACGGATACGCAGTATTTT	CASSLSPQTDTQYF
TRBV15	NA	NA	TRBJ1-5	TGTGCCACCTCGGGGGGACTCAATCAGCCCCAGCATTTT	CATSGGLNQPQHF
TRBV19	NA	TRBD1	TRBJ1-5	TGTGCCAGTAGCCCCGGACAGGGAGCATATAGCAATCAGCCCCAGCATTTT	CASSPGQGAYSNQPQHF
TRBV18	NA	NA	TRBJ1-6	TGTGCCAGCTCACCAGGACAGTCCCTTATTGATTCACCCCTCCACTTT	CASSPGQSLIDSPLHF
TRBV28	NA	TRBD1	TRBJ1-5	TGTGCCAGCAGTTCGGGACAGGGTTCGGACAATCAGCCCCAGCATTTT	CASSSGQGSDNQPQHF
TRBV5-5	NA	NA	TRBJ2-3	TGTGCCAGCAGCTCGGAAGCGGGCACAGATACGCAGTATTTT	CASSSEAGTDTQYF
TRBV27	once	TRBD1	TRBJ1-2	TGTGCCAGCAGCCGCGACAGGGGTTTGGATGGCTACACCTTC	CASSRDRGLDGYTF
TRBV28	NA	NA	TRBJ1-5	TGTGCCAGCACCCTTGGGGGGATCTATAGCAATCAGCCCCAGCATTTT	CASTLGGIYSNQPQHF
TRBV18	NA	TRBD1	TRBJ1-4	TGTGCCAGCTCTCTACAGGGGGCTGCAACTAATGAAAAACTGTTTTTT	CASSLQGAATNEKLFF
TRBV19	once	NA	TRBJ1-2	TGTGCCAGCCGGCGGGGGGACTATGGCTACACCTTC	CASRRGDYGYTF
TRBV10-1	NA	TRBD2	TRBJ2-7	TGCGCCAGCAGTAGCGGGAGCTCCTACGAGCAGTACTTC	CASSSGSSYEQYF
TRBV19	few	NA	TRBJ1-5	TGTGCCAGTAGTGGCGGCCCGTATAGCAATCAGCCCCAGCATTTT	CASSGGPYSNQPQHF
TRBV19	NA	TRBD1	TRBJ1-4	TGTGCCAGTAGTAACCCCCAGGGGGCGAATGAAAAACTGTTTTTT	CASSNPQGANEKLFF
TRBV11-2	NA	NA	TRBJ2-6	TGTGCCAGCAGCTTAGGGCTCTCTGGGGCCAACGTCCTGACTTTC	CASSLGLSGANVLTF